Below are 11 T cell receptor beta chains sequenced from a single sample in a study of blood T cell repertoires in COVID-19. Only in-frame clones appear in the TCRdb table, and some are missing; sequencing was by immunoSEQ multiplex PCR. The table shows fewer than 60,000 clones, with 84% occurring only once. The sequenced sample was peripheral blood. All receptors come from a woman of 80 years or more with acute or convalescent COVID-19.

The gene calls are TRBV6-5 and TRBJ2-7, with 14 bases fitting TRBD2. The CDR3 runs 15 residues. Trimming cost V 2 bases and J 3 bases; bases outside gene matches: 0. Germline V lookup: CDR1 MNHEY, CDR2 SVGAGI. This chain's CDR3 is CASSYGLAGGYEQYF. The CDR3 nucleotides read TGTGCCAGCAGTTACGGACTAGCGGGGGGCTACGAGCAGTACTTC.

The CDR3 spells CASSPRRGGTDTQYF. In DNA form, the CDR3 reads TGCGCCAGCAGCCCCCGGCGGGGGGGCACAGATACGCAGTATTTT. J is TRBJ2-3 and V is TRBV4-1; TRBD2 matches at 8 bases. V gave up 4 bases and J gave up 1 base; unmatched junction bases: 4. CDR3 length: 15 amino acids. The germline CDR1 and CDR2 sequences are MGHRA and YSYEKL.

CDR3 loop: CASRSGSSYEQYF. The CDR3 bases are TGCGCCAGCAGGTCGGGGTCGTCCTACGAGCAGTACTTC. This sequence joins TRBV5-1 and TRBJ2-7, with D perhaps TRBD2 (5 bases). Germline CDR1 and CDR2: SGHRS and YFSETQ. This CDR3 has 13 amino acids. V lost 5 bases to trimming and J lost 1 base, with 10 bases between them.

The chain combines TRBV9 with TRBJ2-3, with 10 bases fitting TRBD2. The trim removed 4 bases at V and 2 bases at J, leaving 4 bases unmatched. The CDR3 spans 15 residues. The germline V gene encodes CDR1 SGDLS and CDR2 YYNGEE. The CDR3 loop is CASSRSGGSTDTQYF. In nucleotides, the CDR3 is TGTGCCAGCAGCCGTAGCGGGGGGTCCACAGATACGCAGTATTTT.

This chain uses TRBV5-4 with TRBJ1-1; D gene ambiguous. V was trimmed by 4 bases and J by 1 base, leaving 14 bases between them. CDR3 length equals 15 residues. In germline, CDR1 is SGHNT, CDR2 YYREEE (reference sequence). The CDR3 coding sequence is TGTGCCAGCAGCCCCCCCGCCCCTAGGAACACTGAAGCTTTCTTT. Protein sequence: CASSPPAPRNTEAFF.

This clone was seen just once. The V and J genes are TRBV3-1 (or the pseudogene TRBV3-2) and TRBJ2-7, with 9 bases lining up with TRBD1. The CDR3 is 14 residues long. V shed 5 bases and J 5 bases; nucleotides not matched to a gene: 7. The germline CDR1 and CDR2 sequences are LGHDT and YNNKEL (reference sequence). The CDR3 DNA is TGTGCCAGCAGCATCCGGGACAGGGATGACGAGCAGTACTTC. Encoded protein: CASSIRDRDDEQYF.

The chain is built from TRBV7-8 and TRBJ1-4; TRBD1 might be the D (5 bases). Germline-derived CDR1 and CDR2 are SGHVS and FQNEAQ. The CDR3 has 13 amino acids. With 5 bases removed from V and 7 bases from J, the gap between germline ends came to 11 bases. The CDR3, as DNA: TGTGCCAGCAGCAGGGGCATAATTGAAAAACTGTTTTTT. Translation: CASSRGIIEKLFF.

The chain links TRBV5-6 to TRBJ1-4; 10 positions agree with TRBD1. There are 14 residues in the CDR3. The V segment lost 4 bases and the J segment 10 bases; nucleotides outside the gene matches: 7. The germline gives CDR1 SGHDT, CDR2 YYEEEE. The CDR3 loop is CASSLTGGEGKLFF. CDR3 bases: TGTGCCAGCAGCCTGACAGGGGGCGAAGGAAAACTGTTTTTT.

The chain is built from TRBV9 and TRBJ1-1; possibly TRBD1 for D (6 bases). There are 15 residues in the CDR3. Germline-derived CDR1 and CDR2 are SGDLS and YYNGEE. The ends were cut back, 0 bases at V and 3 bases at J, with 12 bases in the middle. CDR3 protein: CASSVETGRHTEAFF. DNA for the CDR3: TGTGCCAGCAGCGTAGAGACAGGCCGCCACACTGAAGCTTTCTTT. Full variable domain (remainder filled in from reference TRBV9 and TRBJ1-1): DSGVTQTPKHLITATGQRVTLRCSPRSGDLSVYWYQQSLDQGLQFLIQYYNGEERAKGNILERFSAQQFPDLHSELNLSSLELGDSALYFCASSVETGRHTEAFFGQGTRLTVV.

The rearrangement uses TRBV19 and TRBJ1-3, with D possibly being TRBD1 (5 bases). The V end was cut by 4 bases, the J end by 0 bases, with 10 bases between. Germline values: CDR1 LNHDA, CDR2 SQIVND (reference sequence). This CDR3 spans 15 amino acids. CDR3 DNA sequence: TGTGCCAGTAGTAATCAGGACATCTCTGGAAACACCATATATTTT. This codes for CASSNQDISGNTIYF. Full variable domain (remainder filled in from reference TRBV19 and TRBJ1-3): DGGITQSPKYLFRKEGQNVTLSCEQNLNHDAMYWYRQDPGQGLRLIYYSQIVNDFQKGDIAEGYSVSREKKESFPLTVTSAQKNPTAFYLCASSNQDISGNTIYFGEGSWLTVV.

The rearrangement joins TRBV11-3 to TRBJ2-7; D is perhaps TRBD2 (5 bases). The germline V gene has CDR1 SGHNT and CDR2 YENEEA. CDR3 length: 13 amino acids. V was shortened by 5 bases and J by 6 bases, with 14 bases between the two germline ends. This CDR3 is CASSPGILSEQYF. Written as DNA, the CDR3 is TGTGCCAGCAGCCCGGGAATCCTCAGCGAGCAGTACTTC.